The 23 T cell receptor beta chains below come from one sample, sequenced in a study of cytomegalovirus exposure and HLA in healthy donors. Only in-frame clones appear in the TCRdb table, and some are missing; sequencing was by immunoSEQ multiplex PCR. The table lists 90,000 or so clones, 96% of them singletons. The sample consisted of PBMCs. Every receptor here comes from a man between 18 and 29 years old in good health and CMV-seronegative.

The chain employs TRBV4-1 and TRBJ2-3; unclear D gene. V was clipped by 1 base and J by 2 bases, with 4 bases between them. Per germline, CDR1 MGHRA and CDR2 YSYEKL. This CDR3 has 13 residues. The CDR3 region is CASSQGPTDTQYF. The CDR3 DNA is TGCGCCAGCAGCCAAGGGCCCACAGATACGCAGTATTTT.

The chain employs TRBV6-1 and TRBJ1-6; 8 nucleotides agree with TRBD1. V dropped 2 bases and J dropped 9; count of bases not matched to a gene: 9. This CDR3 spans 16 amino acids. The V gene's germline CDR1 is MNHNS and CDR2 SASEGT. The CDR3 DNA sequence: TGTGCCAGCAGTGAAAAACAGGGGGGAAGCGGTTCACCCCTCCACTTT. Residues: CASSEKQGGSGSPLHF.

The chain combines TRBV6-5 with TRBJ2-3; TRBD2 matches at 10 bases. Germline CDR1 reads MNHEY; CDR2 reads SVGAGI. This CDR3 is 14 amino acids long. The V segment lost 9 bases and the J segment 3 bases; nucleotides outside the gene matches: 6. Here the CDR3 DNA reads TGTGCCAGTTCACCGGGACTAGCGACAGATACGCAGTATTTT. Translated, it gives CASSPGLATDTQYF.

This chain connects TRBV7-2 to TRBJ2-3; 9 bases align to TRBD2. The V segment lost 2 bases and the J segment 2 bases; nucleotides outside the gene matches: 2. This CDR3 has 15 amino acids. CDR1 and CDR2 from the germline V gene are SGHTA and FQGNSA. CDR3 in amino acids: CASSLRGRDTDTQYF. The CDR3 DNA sequence: TGTGCCAGCAGCTTACGCGGGAGGGACACAGATACGCAGTATTTT.

This chain joins TRBV5-5 and TRBJ1-5; D not resolved. CDR1 SGHKS and CDR2 YYEKEE come from the germline V gene (reference sequence). Trimming left V 0 bases short and J 5 bases short, with 9 bases between. CDR3 size: 14 residues. In nucleotides, the CDR3 is TGTGCCAGCAGCTTGGGCAGGCCAGATCAGCCCCAGCATTTT. Translation: CASSLGRPDQPQHF.

The rearrangement links TRBV11-3 to TRBJ2-2, with a possible D match to TRBD2 (6 bases). The CDR3 has 15 amino acids. Looked up from germline, CDR1 is SGHNT and CDR2 is YENEEA. V lost 1 base and J lost 5, with 11 bases in between. Here the CDR3 DNA reads TGTGCCAGCAGCTTAGGGGGGGAAGGGACCGGGGAGCTGTTTTTT. Translating it yields CASSLGGEGTGELFF.

The chain joins TRBV10-3 to TRBJ1-1; D is uncertain. The CDR3 length is 13 residues. V gave up 2 bases and J gave up 2 bases, with 6 bases separating them. Looked up from germline, CDR1 is ENHRY and CDR2 is SYGVKD. CDR3 sequence reads: CAISETRNTEAFF. In nucleotides, the CDR3 is TGTGCCATCAGTGAGACAAGAAACACTGAAGCTTTCTTT.

As DNA, the CDR3 is TGTGCCAGCAGGCCTTTAGCGGGAGAGTCCTACAATGAGCAGTTCTTC. This translates into CASRPLAGESYNEQFF. The rearrangement links TRBV27 to TRBJ2-1; TRBD2 matches 9 bases. The CDR3 runs 16 residues. V lost 6 bases to trimming and J lost 1 base; unmatched junction nucleotides: 7. The germline V gene has CDR1 MNHEY and CDR2 SMNVEV (reference sequence).

The chain uses TRBV5-6 and TRBJ2-1; the D gene is possibly TRBD1 (6 bases). Germline V gene lookup returns CDR1 SGHDT and CDR2 YYEEEE. The CDR3 has 15 amino acids. The V gene lost 6 bases and the J gene lost 0 bases, with 13 bases spanning the gap. The chain's CDR3 is CASTEQGSSYNEQFF. In DNA form, the CDR3 reads TGTGCCAGCACCGAACAGGGAAGCTCCTACAATGAGCAGTTCTTC.

V usage is TRBV28 and J usage is TRBJ1-2; the match to TRBD1 covers 9 bases. The CDR3 has 16 residues. Germline-derived CDR1 and CDR2 are MDHEN and SYDVKM. J lost 8 bases, V lost 2 bases, and 12 bases had no gene match. CDR3 in DNA: TGTGCCAGCAGTTTAGGACAGGGGCCGAATGCCTACGGCTACACCTTC. It encodes CASSLGQGPNAYGYTF.

The J gene is TRBJ2-2, the V gene TRBV5-1, with 8 bases that match TRBD1. Germline trimming cut 3 bases from V and 4 bases from J; bases unmatched to any gene: 2. The CDR3 loop spans 14 amino acids. Germline CDR1 is SGHRS and CDR2 is YFSETQ. The CDR3 DNA sequence: TGCGCCAGCAGCTGGACAGGGACCACCGGGGAGCTGTTTTTT. Protein sequence: CASSWTGTTGELFF.

The chain uses TRBV29-1 and TRBJ1-1, with D perhaps matching TRBD1 (6 bases). Germline CDR1 and CDR2: SQVTM and ANQGSEA. The V and J ends lost 5 bases and 0 bases respectively, with 13 bases between them. The CDR3 spans 14 residues. The CDR3 coding sequence is TGCAGCGTTAGGGGGGGGGTTGTGAACACTGAAGCTTTCTTT. Its translation: CSVRGGVVNTEAFF.

The chain joins TRBV7-3 to TRBJ2-3; no clear D. The V end lost 1 base, the J end lost 1 base, and 6 bases lay between the germline ends. The CDR3 loop spans 14 amino acids. Germline V lookup: CDR1 SGHTA, CDR2 FQGTGA. CDR3 DNA sequence: TGTGCCAGCAGCTTAATCCCAGGCACAGATACGCAGTATTTT. It codes for CASSLIPGTDTQYF.

The chain joins TRBV5-6 to TRBJ2-7; weak D call: TRBD1 (6 bases). The CDR3 totals 18 residues. The germline CDR1 and CDR2 sequences are SGHDT and YYEEEE. V was shortened by 4 bases and J by 0 bases, with 23 bases between the two germline ends. CDR3 protein: CASSLWVTQGAGSYEQYF. CDR3 DNA: TGTGCCAGCAGCCTCTGGGTAACACAGGGCGCGGGCTCCTACGAGCAGTACTTC.

The genes are TRBV7-2 and TRBJ1-2, with 7 bases identical to TRBD1. The CDR3 contains 15 residues. With V trimmed by 4 bases and J by 4 bases, 9 bases remained unmatched. Germline values: CDR1 SGHTA, CDR2 FQGNSA. CDR3 nucleotides: TGTGCCAGCAGCTCCGGGACAGTCCCAGTCTATGGCTACACCTTC. This translates into CASSSGTVPVYGYTF. Drawing the rest from reference TRBV7-2 and TRBJ1-2, the complete variable domain is GAGVSQSPSNKVTEKGKDVELRCDPISGHTALYWYRQSLGQGLEFLIYFQGNSAPDKSGLPSDRFSAERTGGSVSTLTIQRTQQEDSAVYLCASSSGTVPVYGYTFGSGTRLTVV.

V gene TRBV11-2 combines with J gene TRBJ1-4, with 10 bases that match TRBD1. Germline V gene lookup returns CDR1 SGHAT and CDR2 FQNNGV. The CDR3 consists of 15 residues. Trimming cost V 5 bases and J 8 bases; bases outside gene matches: 8. CDR3 nucleotides: TGTGCCAGCAGCGCCTTCGGGACAGGGGTGGAAAAACTGTTTTTT. It specifies CASSAFGTGVEKLFF.

This chain uses TRBV29-1 with TRBJ2-5; TRBD2 might be the D (6 bases). CDR1 is SQVTM, CDR2 ANQGSEA, per germline. The CDR3 consists of 13 residues. V was cut by 0 bases and J by 7 bases, with 12 bases left in between. CDR3 in amino acids: CSVEEGGSGTQYF. The CDR3 DNA reads as TGCAGCGTTGAAGAGGGAGGCTCGGGGACCCAGTACTTC.

This chain joins TRBV11-2 and TRBJ1-2; D is uncertain. V gave up 5 bases and J gave up 4 bases, with 20 bases separating them. This CDR3 has 16 residues. CDR1 and CDR2 from the germline V gene are SGHAT and FQNNGV. CDR3 amino acids: CASSPLRRDITYGYTF. The CDR3 DNA sequence: TGTGCCAGCAGCCCCCTAAGGCGCGACATTACCTATGGCTACACCTTC.

In nucleotides, the CDR3 is TGTGCCAGCAGTTACATCTTACTAGCCAAAAACATTCAGTACTTC. Residues: CASSYILLAKNIQYF. The chain carries TRBV6-6 and TRBJ2-4; D is unclear. CDR3 length equals 15 residues. CDR1 is MNHNY, CDR2 SVGAGI, per germline (reference sequence). Trimming removed 2 bases at V and 0 bases at J, with 8 bases between.

The genes are TRBV6-4 and TRBJ2-1; TRBD2 might be the D (5 bases). The V gene's germline CDR1 is MRHNA and CDR2 SNTAGT. V shed 3 bases and J shed 0 bases, with 9 bases lying between them. The CDR3 has 15 residues. The CDR3 DNA reads as TGTGCCAGCAGTGAACGAAGCGGCTCCTACAATGAGCAGTTCTTC. It codes for CASSERSGSYNEQFF.

The chain joins TRBV2 to TRBJ1-1; TRBD1 is a possible D gene (6 bases). The ends were cut back, 2 bases at V and 5 bases at J, with 24 bases in the middle. Germline assignment: CDR1 SNHLY and CDR2 FYNNEI. This CDR3 is 18 amino acids long. CDR3: CASSEIEQGRVWGTEAFF. The CDR3 nucleotides are TGTGCCAGCAGTGAAATCGAACAGGGTCGAGTTTGGGGAACTGAAGCTTTCTTT.

The CDR3 DNA follows: TGTGCCTCCTCCCGGACTGAAGCTTTCTTT. This translates into CASSRTEAFF. This chain joins TRBV28 and TRBJ1-1; D is unclear. The germline CDR1 and CDR2 sequences are MDHEN and SYDVKM. CDR3 length: 10 amino acids. V was pared by 11 bases and J by 5 bases, with 9 bases between.

J is TRBJ1-1 and V is TRBV19; 7 positions agree with TRBD1. Looked up from germline, CDR1 is LNHDA and CDR2 is SQIVND (reference sequence). The CDR3 is 16 amino acids. Trimming at V came to 3 bases and at J to 0 bases, leaving 7 bases not matched to a gene. The chain's CDR3 is CASSIGQAELNTEAFF. The CDR3 DNA sequence: TGTGCCAGTAGTATCGGACAGGCCGAGCTGAACACTGAAGCTTTCTTT.